This TCR beta chain was documented in a study of cytomegalovirus exposure and HLA in healthy donors. CDR3 length: 15 amino acids. From germline, CDR1 is SGHAT and CDR2 FQNNGV. V gave up 5 bases and J gave up 5 bases, with 18 bases separating them. About this clone itself: The target antigen is unknown.

13 Jbeta primers and 60 Vbeta primers were used for the PCR. Sequenced by immunoSEQ multiplex PCR; TCRdb stores in-frame clones only, minus some. This table holds 90,000 to 130,000 clones, about 70% found once. Overall study results and limits: As a later analysis showed, several of the most significant clusters appeared to be linked to common viral pathogens. TCR beta sequences numbering 16,951 were associated with HLA alleles at 0.05 false discovery rate in a later analysis. Segments of the TCR beta V type were, in most cases, productive about 87% or about 30% of the time in an earlier analysis. Later analysis associated a missense DCLRE1C variant with TCR beta V- and J-gene trimming.

The V call is TRBV11-2, the J call TRBJ1-2, with a tentative D call TRBD1 (6 bases). Sequences were obtained from PBMCs. The receptor was isolated from a man aged 30 to 39 in good health and CMV-seropositive. The CDR3 is CASSGVGGGGYGYTF. CDR3 bases: TGTGCCAGCAGCGGGGTTGGCGGGGGCGGGTATGGCTACACCTTC. The full variable domain, completed using reference TRBV11-2 and TRBJ1-2, is EAGVAQSPRYKIIEKRQSVAFWCNPISGHATLYWYQQILGQGPKLLIQFQNNGVVDDSQLPKDRFSAERLKGVDSTLKIQPAKLEDSAVYLCASSGVGGGGYGYTFGSGTRLTVV.